This T cell receptor beta chain originates from a study of tumor-infiltrating lymphocytes in oesophageal squamous cell carcinoma. Each CDR3 protein gets one entry after TCRdb re-called the PCR reads with MiXCR. In the table there are 10,000 to 15,000 distinct CDR3 sequences, 50% to 65% of which are singletons. The CDR3 has 13 amino acids. Per germline, CDR1 MGHDK and CDR2 SYGVNS. V gene TRBV25-1 combines with J gene TRBJ2-7; tentative D call: TRBD1 (6 bases). The better agreement between TRBJ2-1 and the DNA end casts doubt on the J call. The TCR comes from a female donor with esophageal squamous cell carcinoma. Material for sequencing was esophageal tumor tissue. This chain's CDR3 is CASSEWGPNEQFF. The DNA for the CDR3 is TGTGCCAGCAGTGAATGGGGGCCCAATGAGCAGTTCTTC.